This T cell receptor beta chain emerged from a study of T-cell reconstitution after alpha-beta-depleted transplantation in children (dated by TCRdb to the mid-2010s). Looking at the study overall: Using TCR repertoire profiling, the study followed T-cell immune reconstitution in a quantitative way in children after TCRalphabeta/CD19-depleted allogeneic hematopoietic cell transplantation. The paper's findings and limits, for the study overall: The apparently early alphabetaT-cell count recovery about two months after transplant was reportedly dependent on only several hundred rapidly expanded clones derived from non-depleted graft cells. In some patients, high TCRbeta diversity at day 60 was attributed to recipient T cells and intrathymic progenitors that had survived conditioning. Over subsequent months, a decline in hyperexpanded clone frequencies was noted, and after one year, T-cell counts and TCRbeta diversity were mostly ascribed to newly produced T cells.

The method behind the library was PCR. This sample was sequenced with an Illumina HiSeq 2500. To normalize quantification of the TCRbeta repertoire, the TCR libraries were built with molecular barcoding that relied on unique molecular identifiers. TCRdb passed the public sequencing reads through fastp at Q25 and MiXCR, retaining productive beta sequences. Entries are consolidated by CDR3 protein sequence, retaining the most common genes and DNA. The sample yields roughly 300,000 distinct CDR3 sequences; approximately 10% were counted once. Around 24% of the sample is held by the ten biggest clonotypes. The germline V gene specifies SGHAT as CDR1 and FQNNGV as CDR2. Inclusive of the bounding cysteine and phenylalanine, the CDR3 is 14 residues long. This entry keeps only the CDR3 DNA: 42 bases, framed from base 1. V is cut by 5 bases and J by 5 bases, and the space between the germline ends is 12 bases.

To note about this clonotype: Its binding antigen is unknown. It has no much larger one-base neighbor in the sample; base qualities were not kept.

This specimen's treatment or condition label, per the study, means: allogeneic hematopoietic cell transplantation with graft depleted of TCRalphabeta T cells and CD19 B cells. The children who served as transplant recipients had been given grafts of TCRalphabeta/CD19-depleted allogeneic hematopoietic cells. The rearranged chain carries TRBV11-2 and TRBJ2-2; a confident D gene designation cannot be given. The receptor's source is a male patient between 2 and 15 years old who had a stem cell transplant for chronic granulomatous disease, so the T cells may come from the graft donor. The sequences come from peripheral blood, collected 180 days after TCRalphabeta/CD19-depleted stem cell transplant. At the DNA level, the sequence is TGTGCCAGCAGCCCCATGGGCGCTACCGGGGAGCTGTTTTTT. This sequence encodes CASSPMGATGELFF.